The 30 T cell receptor beta chains listed next were all sequenced from one sample in a study of cytomegalovirus exposure and HLA in healthy donors. The PCR used 60 Vbeta and 13 Jbeta primers. Profiling relied on immunoSEQ multiplex PCR, and the TCRdb table lists in-frame clones only, not all of them. Among 200,000 or so clones listed, 70% to 85% were seen once. The sample consisted of PBMCs. The receptors originated from a boy younger than 10 in good health and CMV-seronegative.

The rearrangement links TRBV9 to TRBJ2-5, with TRBD1 identical over 8 bases. The germline CDR1 and CDR2 sequences are SGDLS and YYNGEE. With V trimmed by 4 bases and J by 1 base, 3 bases remained unmatched. This CDR3 has 14 residues. CDR3 in amino acids: CASSQDRVQETQYF. The CDR3 coding sequence is TGTGCCAGCAGCCAGGACAGGGTCCAAGAGACCCAGTACTTC.

V usage is TRBV7-2 and J usage is TRBJ2-5; TRBD2 might be the D (6 bases). The CDR3 has 14 amino acids. The germline CDR1 and CDR2 sequences are SGHTA and FQGNSA. Trimming removed 4 bases from V and 0 bases from J, with 9 bases in between. The CDR3 nucleotides read TGTGCCAGCAGCTGGGGGGACTACCAAGAGACCCAGTACTTC. Encoded protein: CASSWGDYQETQYF.

The chain combines TRBV19 with TRBJ2-1, with D possibly matching TRBD1 (6 bases). Germline V gene sequence: CDR1 LNHDA, CDR2 SQIVND (reference sequence). The CDR3 is made up of 14 amino acids. The V gene lost 2 bases and the J gene lost 12 bases, with 17 bases spanning the gap. The CDR3 spells CASSILQGQKGQFF. DNA for the CDR3: TGTGCCAGTAGTATACTTCAGGGGCAAAAGGGGCAGTTCTTC.

This clone was seen just once. The chain uses TRBV4-1 and TRBJ2-1; 9 bases fit TRBD2. Germline V gene data show CDR1 as MGHRA and CDR2 as YSYEKL. The CDR3 is 20 residues long. V lost 1 base and J lost 0; bases outside the gene matches: 13. CDR3 residues: CASSQVDGLAGPGSYNEQFF. The DNA of the CDR3 is TGCGCCAGCAGCCAAGTCGATGGGCTAGCGGGGCCCGGCTCCTACAATGAGCAGTTCTTC.

The chain joins TRBV5-6 to TRBJ1-1; D perhaps matches TRBD1 (6 bases). The length of the CDR3 is 13 residues. Germline CDR1 reads SGHDT; CDR2 reads YYEEEE. Between the trimmed V and J ends, which lost 4 bases and 4 bases, there was a span of 11 bases. As DNA, the CDR3 is TGTGCCAGCAGCCAATACAGGGTCACTGAAGCTTTCTTT. Protein: CASSQYRVTEAFF.

CDR3 in amino acids: CASSLETDGTQYF. The CDR3 bases are TGCGCCAGCAGCTTGGAAACAGACGGGACCCAGTACTTC. The V and J genes are TRBV5-1 and TRBJ2-5; no definite D call. Germline CDR1 SGHRS, CDR2 YFSETQ. This CDR3 has 13 amino acids. V was cut by 0 bases and J by 7 bases, with 10 bases left in between.

The chain employs TRBV11-1 and TRBJ2-5; TRBD2 is a possible D gene (6 bases). Trimming stripped 5 bases from V and 4 bases from J, with 20 bases between. CDR1 and CDR2 from the germline V gene are SGHAT and FQDESV (reference sequence). CDR3 length equals 16 residues. CDR3 in DNA: TGTGCCAGCAGCCCCCCCGTCGGGGGTTTGGGAGAGACCCAGTACTTC. Translation: CASSPPVGGLGETQYF.

The chain joins TRBV7-2 to TRBJ1-1; D is ambiguous. CDR1 and CDR2 from the germline V gene are SGHTA and FQGNSA. Deletions cut 3 bases from V and 1 base from J, with 9 bases between. This CDR3 region has 14 residues. The CDR3 reads CASSFLNRNTEAFF. The CDR3 coding sequence is TGTGCCAGCAGCTTTCTCAACAGGAACACTGAAGCTTTCTTT.

This clone was picked up a small number of times. This chain joins TRBV2 and TRBJ1-2; unclear D gene. The CDR3 consists of 13 residues. Germline-derived CDR1 and CDR2 are SNHLY and FYNNEI. Trimming pared 1 base from V and 3 bases from J, leaving 6 bases between. CDR3: CASSEGADYGYTF. CDR3 nucleotide sequence: TGTGCCAGCAGTGAAGGGGCAGACTATGGCTACACCTTC.

The V and J genes are TRBV5-1 and TRBJ2-3; the match to TRBD2 covers 8 bases. The germline CDR1 and CDR2 sequences are SGHRS and YFSETQ. With V trimmed by 4 bases and J by 7 bases, 11 bases remained unmatched. This CDR3 spans 15 amino acids. This CDR3 reads CASSVLERGMYTQYF. In nucleotides, the CDR3 is TGCGCCAGCAGCGTGCTTGAGCGGGGGATGTATACGCAGTATTTT.

V and J are TRBV6-1 and TRBJ2-7; TRBD1 matches at 7 bases. Germline V gene lookup returns CDR1 MNHNS and CDR2 SASEGT. CDR3 length: 12 residues. With 6 bases clipped from V and 6 bases from J, the junction kept 5 bases outside the gene matches. This chain's CDR3 is CASSPNRGEQYF. CDR3 DNA sequence: TGTGCCAGCAGCCCCAACAGGGGCGAGCAGTACTTC.

This clone has a handful of counts. The CDR3 nucleotides are TGTGCCAGCAGAGGGGTCTTTTTTAATTCACCCCTCCACTTT. Amino acids: CASRGVFFNSPLHF. The chain combines TRBV2 with TRBJ1-6, with D possibly TRBD1 on 5 matching bases. The CDR3 length is 14 residues. CDR1 SNHLY and CDR2 FYNNEI come from the germline V gene. Deletions cut 6 bases from V and 6 bases from J, with 12 bases between.

The chain links TRBV19 to TRBJ1-1, with D hard to call. V dropped 4 bases and J dropped 5 bases, with 14 bases sitting between them. Germline-derived CDR1 and CDR2 are LNHDA and SQIVND (reference sequence). CDR3 length: 14 residues. The CDR3 reads CASSTRNGGTEAFF. In DNA, the CDR3 is TGTGCCAGTAGTACCCGAAACGGAGGGACTGAAGCTTTCTTT.

The chain recombines TRBV6-1 with TRBJ2-5, with 8 bases matching TRBD2. The CDR3 is 17 amino acids. V was clipped by 4 bases and J by 1 base; unmatched bases: 11. Germline V CDR1 and CDR2: MNHNS, SASEGT. The CDR3 reads CASSVHFGGARQETQYF. DNA of the CDR3: TGTGCCAGCAGTGTTCATTTCGGGGGGGCGCGCCAAGAGACCCAGTACTTC.

CDR3 DNA sequence: TGTGCCAGCACCGACAGGGGGAAAAAAGAGACCCAGTACTTC. The encoded protein is CASTDRGKKETQYF. The rearrangement links TRBV5-4 to TRBJ2-5, with TRBD1 identical over 9 bases. This CDR3 region has 14 residues. Germline CDR1 SGHNT, CDR2 YYREEE (reference sequence). V gave up 6 bases and J gave up 3 bases; unmatched junction bases: 6.

This chain connects TRBV5-1 to TRBJ1-2, with 7 positions matching TRBD1. The ends lost 0 bases at V and 6 bases at J; junction bases unmatched: 8. Germline V CDR1 and CDR2: SGHRS, YFSETQ. CDR3 length: 15 residues. The CDR3 sequence is CASSLEPGQTHGYTF. The DNA for the CDR3 is TGCGCCAGCAGCTTGGAGCCGGGACAGACCCATGGCTACACCTTC.

The chain carries TRBV18 and TRBJ2-2; TRBD1 aligns across 9 bases. CDR1 is KGHSH, CDR2 LQKENI, per germline. Trimming took 3 bases from V and 2 from J; bases not matched to a gene: 7. The CDR3 has 17 amino acids. The CDR3 nucleotides are TGTGCCAGCTCACCCCGAGTGACAGGGGGAAACACCGGGGAGCTGTTTTTT. Residues: CASSPRVTGGNTGELFF.

The chain carries TRBV19 and TRBJ1-2; a weak D match, TRBD1 (5 bases). Germline V gene sequence: CDR1 LNHDA, CDR2 SQIVND (reference sequence). There are 14 residues in the CDR3. Trimming cost V 4 bases and J 5 bases, with 14 bases left between them. CDR3 sequence (DNA): TGTGCCAGTAGTAGTGGAGGGGCTGGTTATGGCTACACCTTC. It is translated as CASSSGGAGYGYTF.

The gene calls are TRBV5-8 and TRBJ1-1; TRBD1 matches at 8 bases. Germline V lookup: CDR1 SGHTS, CDR2 YDEGEE. V gave up 4 bases and J gave up 5 bases; unmatched junction bases: 7. This CDR3 region has 14 residues. This CDR3 is CASSVDRGRTEAFF. The CDR3, as DNA: TGTGCCAGCAGCGTTGACAGGGGTCGAACTGAAGCTTTCTTT.

The rearrangement uses TRBV11-3 and TRBJ2-5; 8 bases agree with TRBD2. This CDR3 comprises 14 residues. With 5 bases clipped from V and 5 bases from J, the junction kept 7 bases outside the gene matches. The germline CDR1 and CDR2 sequences are SGHNT and YENEEA. CDR3 sequence (DNA): TGTGCCAGCAGCACAGGACTAGCCGGGGAGACCCAGTACTTC. Amino acid sequence: CASSTGLAGETQYF.

V usage is TRBV5-6 and J usage is TRBJ2-7; 9 bases match TRBD2. The V gene's germline CDR1 is SGHDT and CDR2 YYEEEE. V gave up 1 base and J gave up 0 bases; unmatched junction bases: 5. This CDR3 spans 16 amino acids. The CDR3 DNA reads as TGTGCCAGCAGCTTGTTTAGCGGGGGCCACTCCTACGAGCAGTACTTC. Its protein product is CASSLFSGGHSYEQYF.

The chain uses TRBV4-3 and TRBJ2-7; 8 nucleotides line up with TRBD2. CDR1 and CDR2 (germline): LGHNA, YSLEER. V gave up 4 bases and J gave up 6 bases; unmatched junction bases: 17. The CDR3 has 17 amino acids. The CDR3 coding sequence is TGCGCCAGCAGCCTCACCGCCTCGGGGGGGAAAACTCTCGAGCAGTACTTC. Translating it yields CASSLTASGGKTLEQYF.

The chain has TRBV4-2 and TRBJ1-1; weak D call: TRBD1 (5 bases). The V end was cut by 3 bases, the J end by 0 bases, with 20 bases between. Germline V gene data show CDR1 as LGHNA and CDR2 as YNFKEQ. This CDR3 has 18 residues. CDR3: CASSHRDFLKGMNTEAFF. The CDR3 DNA sequence: TGTGCCAGCAGCCACCGGGACTTCCTAAAAGGGATGAACACTGAAGCTTTCTTT.

Only a few counts were recorded for this clone. The V gene is TRBV30, the J gene TRBJ1-4; no clear D gene. The germline CDR1 and CDR2 sequences are GTSNPN and SVGIG (reference sequence). This CDR3 spans 14 amino acids. The V gene lost 2 bases and the J gene lost 9 bases, with 16 bases spanning the gap. The CDR3 DNA follows: TGTGCCTGGAGTTTGGCCGTTTCGCCCCAAAAACTGTTTTTT. Protein product: CAWSLAVSPQKLFF.

Regarding this clone: Other DNA sequences from this sample encode an identical CDR3 as well. V gene TRBV5-1 combines with J gene TRBJ2-2; D gene unclear. The CDR3 contains 14 residues. Germline V gene lookup returns CDR1 SGHRS and CDR2 YFSETQ. V was trimmed by 0 bases and J by 1 base, leaving 4 bases between them. In DNA, the CDR3 is TGCGCCAGCAGCTTGGGACAGAACACCGGGGAGCTGTTTTTT. It yields the protein CASSLGQNTGELFF.

The DNA of the CDR3 is TGTGCCAGCAGTCCCCGTACCGGGACAGGGGCGAACACCGGGGAGCTGTTTTTT. It encodes CASSPRTGTGANTGELFF. The J gene is TRBJ2-2, the V gene TRBV25-1, with 10 positions matching TRBD1. V lost 5 bases, J lost 0 bases, and 9 bases stayed unmatched. Germline values: CDR1 MGHDK, CDR2 SYGVNS. This CDR3 spans 18 amino acids.

Of note for this clone: The same CDR3 arises from other DNA sequences in this sample as well. The chain carries TRBV18 and TRBJ1-4; 9 nucleotides align to TRBD1. The germline V gene has CDR1 KGHSH and CDR2 LQKENI. V was clipped by 4 bases and J by 5 bases; unmatched bases: 5. The CDR3 is 15 amino acids. The CDR3 spells CASSLYRGPNEKLFF. For the CDR3, the DNA is TGTGCCAGCTCACTTTACAGGGGGCCAAATGAAAAACTGTTTTTT. The full variable domain, completed using reference TRBV18 and TRBJ1-4, is NAGVMQNPRHLVRRRGQEARLRCSPMKGHSHVYWYRQLPEEGLKFMVYLQKENIIDESGMPKERFSAEFPKEGPSILRIQQVVRGDSAAYFCASSLYRGPNEKLFFGSGTQLSVL.

The rearrangement links TRBV27 to TRBJ2-1, with TRBD2 matching 7 bases. Germline V gives CDR1 MNHEY, CDR2 SMNVEV (reference sequence). The CDR3 runs 15 residues. J gave up 5 bases and V 3 bases, and 7 bases lay outside the gene matches. CDR3 sequence: CASSLGVAGDNEQFF. CDR3 in DNA: TGTGCCAGCAGTTTGGGGGTAGCGGGCGACAATGAGCAGTTCTTC.

In this sample, this clone turned up a few times. The rearrangement links TRBV7-9 to TRBJ1-4, with 10 bases that match TRBD1. CDR3 length equals 17 residues. Germline-derived CDR1 and CDR2 are SEHNR and FQNEAQ (reference sequence). The trim removed 4 bases at V and 4 bases at J, leaving 9 bases unmatched. CDR3 coding DNA: TGTGCCAGCAGCTCAGACAGGGGGCACGAGGGTAATGAAAAACTGTTTTTT. Translation gives CASSSDRGHEGNEKLFF. The complete variable domain, with remaining parts taken from reference TRBV7-9 and TRBJ1-4, reads DTGVSQNPRHKITKRGQNVTFRCDPISEHNRLYWYRQTLGQGPEFLTYFQNEAQLEKSRLLSDRFSAERPKGSFSTLEIQRTEQGDSAMYLCASSSDRGHEGNEKLFFGSGTQLSVL.

This chain joins TRBV11-2 and TRBJ2-7; TRBD2 aligns across 8 bases. Trimming at V came to 5 bases and at J to 2 bases, leaving 8 bases not matched to a gene. The length of the CDR3 is 15 residues. Germline CDR1 is SGHAT and CDR2 is FQNNGV. CDR3 DNA: TGTGCCAGCAGCACACCACGGACTAGCCCCTACGAGCAGTACTTC. It encodes CASSTPRTSPYEQYF.